Listed below are T cell receptor beta chains from one sample, sequenced in a study of blood T cell repertoires in COVID-19. Clones were read by immunoSEQ multiplex PCR, and TCRdb kept only the in-frame ones, dropping some. Here the sample spans under 500,000 clones, approximately 90% being singletons. Material: PBMCs or T cells enriched from blood (not recorded which). Receptors were obtained from a woman between 18 and 29 years old with acute COVID-19. The CDR3 runs from the conserved cysteine through the conserved F or W. A D gene is named only where the DNA matches it firmly. Size is stated for part of the rows, as once, few or many counts, or as a class when the clone is expanded.

d_gene | abundance | j_gene | v_gene | CDR3aa | CDR3nt
- | - | TRBJ2-5 | TRBV7-9 | CASSLRVETQYF | TGTGCCAGCAGCTTGAGGGTGGAGACCCAGTACTTC
- | - | TRBJ1-1 | TRBV6-5 | CASSYGGAEAFF | TGTGCCAGCAGTTACGGCGGGGCTGAAGCTTTCTTT
- | - | TRBJ1-1 | TRBV4-3 | CASRRGAGMNTEAFF | TGCGCCAGTCGGCGGGGTGCAGGGATGAACACTGAAGCTTTCTTT
TRBD1 | few | TRBJ1-2 | TRBV19 | CASSRDRGNHGYTF | TGTGCCAGTAGCCGGGACAGGGGTAACCATGGCTACACCTTC
- | - | TRBJ2-3 | TRBV24-1 | CATSTGHTQYF | TGTGCCACCAGTACTGGTCATACGCAGTATTTT
- | - | TRBJ1-2 | TRBV10-3 | CAIRRGTEANYGYTF | TGTGCCATCAGACGTGGAACAGAAGCTAACTATGGCTACACCTTC
- | - | TRBJ1-1 | TRBV14 | CASSQLGGNTEAFF | TGTGCCAGCAGCCAGCTAGGGGGGAACACTGAAGCTTTCTTT
- | - | TRBJ1-2 | TRBV14 | CASSQRQGGGYTF | TGTGCCAGCAGCCAACGGCAGGGTGGTGGCTACACCTTC
- | few | TRBJ1-4 | TRBV18 | CASSPTAGSTNEKLFF | TGTGCCAGCTCACCAACCGCGGGATCAACTAATGAAAAACTGTTTTTT
- | - | TRBJ2-2 | TRBV9 | CASSVAGTLNTGELFF | TGTGCCAGCAGCGTAGCTGGGACACTAAACACCGGGGAGCTGTTTTTT
TRBD2 | - | TRBJ2-2 | TRBV10-2 | CASRPLAGGPGGELFF | TGCGCCAGCAGGCCGCTAGCGGGAGGCCCAGGTGGGGAGCTGTTTTTT
TRBD1 | - | TRBJ1-2 | TRBV27 | CASSSGGGSYRYTF | TGTGCCAGCAGCTCAGGGGGCGGTTCTTATCGCTACACCTTC
- | - | TRBJ2-7 | TRBV29-1 | CSVGGPSSYEQYF | TGCAGCGTTGGCGGGCCTAGCTCCTACGAGCAGTACTTC
- | - | TRBJ1-1 | TRBV5-4 | CASSLGSGNTEAFF | TGTGCCAGCAGCTTGGGTTCAGGGAACACTGAAGCTTTCTTT
TRBD2 | - | TRBJ2-1 | TRBV10-2 | CASRKRGGGEQFF | TGCGCCAGCAGGAAGCGGGGGGGCGGTGAGCAGTTCTTC
- | - | TRBJ2-2 | TRBV5-6 | CASSLALSGNANTGELFF | TGTGCCAGCAGCTTGGCCTTATCCGGTAACGCGAACACCGGGGAGCTGTTTTTT
- | - | TRBJ1-6 | TRBV21-1 | CASRDPHRGVGSPLHF | TGTGCCAGCAGGGACCCCCACAGGGGGGTAGGCTCACCCCTCCACTTT
- | - | TRBJ1-3 | TRBV27 | CASRDTTFSGNTIYF | TGTGCCAGCAGGGACACAACCTTTTCTGGAAACACCATATATTTT
- | - | TRBJ1-5 | TRBV24-1 | CATMLPVTAEDHQPQHF | TGTGCCACCATGTTACCCGTGACAGCCGAAGACCATCAGCCCCAGCATTTT
- | few | TRBJ2-1 | TRBV6-2/TRBV6-3 | CASSYPTGSSGRTHEQFF | TGTGCCAGCAGTTACCCGACAGGTTCTTCCGGAAGGACGCATGAGCAGTTCTTC
TRBD1 | - | TRBJ1-2 | TRBV7-2 | CASRPKSGGLDGYTF | TGTGCCAGCAGACCAAAATCAGGGGGCTTGGATGGCTACACCTTC
- | - | TRBJ2-7 | TRBV9 | CASSVSSSYEQYF | TGTGCCAGCAGCGTCTCCAGTTCCTACGAGCAGTACTTC
TRBD1 | - | TRBJ2-7 | TRBV7-8 | CASSLTGGISYEQYF | TGTGCCAGCAGCTTAACAGGGGGCATCTCCTACGAGCAGTACTTC
- | - | TRBJ1-6 | TRBV6-1 | CASSESGRFSPLHF | TGTGCCAGCAGTGAGTCCGGGAGGTTTTCACCCCTCCACTTT
TRBD1 | - | TRBJ2-2 | TRBV14 | CASSTTGTGGTGELFF | TGTGCCAGCAGCACGACCGGGACAGGGGGCACCGGGGAGCTGTTTTTT
- | - | TRBJ1-4 | TRBV7-9 | CASSLAGRELFF | TGTGCCAGCAGCTTAGCGGGGCGAGAGCTGTTTTTT
- | - | TRBJ2-6 | TRBV15 | CATSRDGELLASGANVLTF | TGTGCCACCAGCAGAGATGGAGAACTTTTGGCCTCTGGGGCCAACGTCCTGACTTTC
- | once | TRBJ2-1 | TRBV6-5 | CASSYGAASSYNEQFF | TGTGCCAGCAGTTACGGAGCGGCGTCCTCCTACAATGAGCAGTTCTTC
- | - | TRBJ2-3 | TRBV4-1 | CASSQDWGGARTQYF | TGCGCCAGCAGCCAAGATTGGGGGGGGGCCCGTACGCAGTATTTT
- | many | TRBJ2-2 | TRBV4-2 | CASSLGLSGTNTGELFF | TGTGCCAGCAGCCTGGGCCTTAGTGGCACTAACACCGGGGAGCTGTTTTTT
- | - | TRBJ1-1 | TRBV10-3 | CAIEDRMNTEAFF | TGTGCCATCGAAGACAGAATGAACACTGAAGCTTTCTTT
- | - | TRBJ2-5 | TRBV3-1/TRBV3-2 | CASSQERLRGLETQYF | TGTGCCAGCAGCCAAGAACGACTCAGGGGATTGGAGACCCAGTACTTC
- | - | TRBJ1-2 | TRBV6-5 | CASSYLQGTEGYTF | TGTGCCAGCAGTTACCTTCAGGGGACGGAGGGCTACACCTTC
TRBD1 | - | TRBJ1-2 | TRBV9 | CASSPSRTGGGYTF | TGTGCCAGCAGCCCATCTAGGACAGGGGGCGGCTACACCTTC
- | - | TRBJ2-7 | TRBV20-1 | CSASQGLTYEQYF | TGCAGTGCTAGTCAAGGACTCACCTACGAGCAGTACTTC
- | - | TRBJ2-7 | TRBV7-9 | CASSPSAGYEQYF | TGTGCCAGCAGCCCCTCGGCGGGCTACGAGCAGTACTTC
- | - | TRBJ1-4 | TRBV4-3 | CASSQDPVEKLFF | TGCGCCAGCAGCCAAGACCCGGTTGAAAAACTGTTTTTT
TRBD2 | - | TRBJ2-7 | TRBV6-1 | CASSVRGSGGAAYEQYF | TGTGCCAGCAGTGTCAGGGGGAGCGGGGGGGCGGCCTACGAGCAGTACTTC
TRBD1 | - | TRBJ1-4 | TRBV30 | CAWNLQGASEKLFF | TGTGCCTGGAATCTTCAGGGGGCTTCTGAAAAACTGTTTTTT
- | - | TRBJ1-1 | TRBV20-1 | CSAQRGIEAFF | TGCAGTGCCCAGCGGGGAATTGAAGCTTTCTTT
- | - | TRBJ1-5 | TRBV5-5 | CASSVDSLNQPQHF | TGTGCCAGCAGCGTGGACAGCCTCAATCAGCCCCAGCATTTT
- | - | TRBJ1-3 | TRBV11-3 | CASSQRTGQGNTIYF | TGTGCCAGCAGCCAACGAACAGGGCAAGGAAACACCATATATTTT
TRBD2 | - | TRBJ2-1 | TRBV15 | CATSGVTSGGSEQFF | TGTGCCACCAGCGGGGTGACTAGCGGGGGGTCTGAGCAGTTCTTC
TRBD1 | - | TRBJ1-3 | TRBV18 | CASSPLDRAGNTIYF | TGTGCCAGCTCACCCCTAGACAGGGCTGGAAACACCATATATTTT
TRBD1 | - | TRBJ2-5 | TRBV10-3 | CATRKDRGQGETQYF | TGTGCCACCCGTAAGGACAGGGGCCAGGGGGAGACCCAGTACTTC